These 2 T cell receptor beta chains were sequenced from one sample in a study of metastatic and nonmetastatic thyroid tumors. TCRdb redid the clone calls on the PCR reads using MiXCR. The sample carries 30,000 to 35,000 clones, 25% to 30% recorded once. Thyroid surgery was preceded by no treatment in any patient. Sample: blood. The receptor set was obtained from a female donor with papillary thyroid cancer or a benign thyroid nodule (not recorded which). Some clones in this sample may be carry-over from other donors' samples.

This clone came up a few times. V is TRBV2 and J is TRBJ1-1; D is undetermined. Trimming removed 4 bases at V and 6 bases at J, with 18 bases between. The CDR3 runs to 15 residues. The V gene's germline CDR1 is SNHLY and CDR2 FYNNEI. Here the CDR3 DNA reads TGTGCCAGCAGTGTCCCGGGTTTGACCGGCGCTGAAGCTTTCTTT. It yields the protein CASSVPGLTGAEAFF.

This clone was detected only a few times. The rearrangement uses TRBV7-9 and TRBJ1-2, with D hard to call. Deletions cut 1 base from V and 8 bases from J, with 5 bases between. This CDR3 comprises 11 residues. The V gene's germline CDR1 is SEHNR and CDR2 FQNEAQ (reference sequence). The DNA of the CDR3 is TGTGCCAGCAGCTTAGACGTCGGCTACACCTTC. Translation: CASSLDVGYTF.